A selection of T cell receptor beta chains follows, all from one sample in a study of blood T cell repertoires in COVID-19. The assay was immunoSEQ multiplex PCR, and TCRdb's table has in-frame clones only and misses some. The sample consists of tens of thousands of clones, 88% of them appearing once. Sequencing used peripheral blood. These receptors came from a man in his fifties or sixties with active COVID-19. CDR3s include the opening cysteine and the closing phenylalanine or tryptophan. D genes are given only for firm matches. A clone size is listed for some rows: how often the clone was seen (once, few, many), or a class if it is expanded.

D | length | J | size | V | DNA | CDR3
NA | 16 | TRBJ1-1 | NA | TRBV19 | TGTGCCAGTAAGGAGGGTAATTGGGGTCGGAACACTGAAGCTTTCTTT | CASKEGNWGRNTEAFF
TRBD2 | 19 | TRBJ2-1 | NA | TRBV4-1 | TGCGCCAGCAGCCAAGACCGGACTAGCGGGAGAGTGACCTACAATGAGCAGTTCTTC | CASSQDRTSGRVTYNEQFF
TRBD2 | 16 | TRBJ2-7 | few | TRBV4-1 | TGCGCCAGCAGCCAAGTGGGACTAGTAGCGACCTACGAGCAGTACTTC | CASSQVGLVATYEQYF
NA | 16 | TRBJ2-1 | NA | TRBV27 | TGTGCCAGCAGTTTCTCAGGGACAAACTCCTACAATGAGCAGTTCTTC | CASSFSGTNSYNEQFF
TRBD1 | 14 | TRBJ2-7 | NA | TRBV5-1 | TGCGCCAGCAGCCCCTCGGGACAGGGCTACGAGCAGTACTTC | CASSPSGQGYEQYF
TRBD1 | 13 | TRBJ1-3 | NA | TRBV19 | TGTGCCACAGGGGACAGGGCCGGAAACACCATATATTTT | CATGDRAGNTIYF
NA | 14 | TRBJ2-5 | once | TRBV19 | TGTGCCAGTAGTACATCAGGGGCCCGAGAGACCCAGTACTTC | CASSTSGARETQYF
TRBD1 | 17 | TRBJ1-5 | NA | TRBV24-1 | TGTGCCACCAGTGACTCCGGGACAGGGGGCCGTAATCAGCCCCAGCATTTT | CATSDSGTGGRNQPQHF
NA | 12 | TRBJ2-7 | NA | TRBV30 | TGTGCCTGGAGTGTATTCAGCTACGAGCAGTACTTC | CAWSVFSYEQYF
TRBD1 | 14 | TRBJ2-3 | few | TRBV5-1 | TGCGCCAGCAGCCCCGGACAGGGGACAGATACGCAGTATTTT | CASSPGQGTDTQYF
TRBD2 | 14 | TRBJ2-1 | NA | TRBV6-6 | TGTGCCAGCAGACTAGCGGGAAACTACAATGAGCAGTTCTTC | CASRLAGNYNEQFF
NA | 16 | TRBJ1-1 | NA | TRBV6-6 | TGTGCCAGCAGACCAAATCCGGGACAAATGAACACTGAAGCTTTCTTT | CASRPNPGQMNTEAFF
NA | 13 | TRBJ1-1 | NA | TRBV9 | TGTGCCAGCAGTACAAGCGGGGGCACTGAAGCTTTCTTT | CASSTSGGTEAFF
TRBD1 | 15 | TRBJ1-6 | once | TRBV27 | TGTGCCAGCAGCGCCAGACAGGGGTTAGAGTCACCCCTCCACTTT | CASSARQGLESPLHF
TRBD1 | 15 | TRBJ1-6 | once | TRBV6-5 | TGTGCCAGCAGCAGACAGGGGGCGATTAATTCACCCCTCCACTTT | CASSRQGAINSPLHF
TRBD2 | 16 | TRBJ2-2 | NA | TRBV11-2 | TGTGCCAGCAGCTTAGTAGCGGGAGGAAGGACCGGGGAGCTGTTTTTT | CASSLVAGGRTGELFF
NA | 12 | TRBJ1-2 | NA | TRBV14 | TGTGCCAGCAGCCATTGGGTGGGCGGCTACACCTTC | CASSHWVGGYTF